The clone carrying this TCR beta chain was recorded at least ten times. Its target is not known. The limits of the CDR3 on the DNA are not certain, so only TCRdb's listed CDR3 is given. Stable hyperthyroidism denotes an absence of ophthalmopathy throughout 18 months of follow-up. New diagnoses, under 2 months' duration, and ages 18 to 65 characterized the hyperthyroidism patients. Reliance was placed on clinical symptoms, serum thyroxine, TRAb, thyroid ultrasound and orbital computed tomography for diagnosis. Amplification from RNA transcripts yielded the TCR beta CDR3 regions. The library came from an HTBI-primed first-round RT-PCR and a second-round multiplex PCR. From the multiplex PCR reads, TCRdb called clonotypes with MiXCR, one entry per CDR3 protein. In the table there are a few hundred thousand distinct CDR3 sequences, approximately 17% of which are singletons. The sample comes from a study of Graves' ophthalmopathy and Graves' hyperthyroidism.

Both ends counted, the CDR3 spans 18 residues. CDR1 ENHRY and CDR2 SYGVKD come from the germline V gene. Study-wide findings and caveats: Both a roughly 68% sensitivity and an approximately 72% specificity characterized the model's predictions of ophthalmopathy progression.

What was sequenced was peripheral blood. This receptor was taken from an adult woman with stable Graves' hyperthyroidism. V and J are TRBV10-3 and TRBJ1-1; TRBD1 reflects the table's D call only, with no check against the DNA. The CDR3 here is CAIYRARTLKLSLDRVQF.